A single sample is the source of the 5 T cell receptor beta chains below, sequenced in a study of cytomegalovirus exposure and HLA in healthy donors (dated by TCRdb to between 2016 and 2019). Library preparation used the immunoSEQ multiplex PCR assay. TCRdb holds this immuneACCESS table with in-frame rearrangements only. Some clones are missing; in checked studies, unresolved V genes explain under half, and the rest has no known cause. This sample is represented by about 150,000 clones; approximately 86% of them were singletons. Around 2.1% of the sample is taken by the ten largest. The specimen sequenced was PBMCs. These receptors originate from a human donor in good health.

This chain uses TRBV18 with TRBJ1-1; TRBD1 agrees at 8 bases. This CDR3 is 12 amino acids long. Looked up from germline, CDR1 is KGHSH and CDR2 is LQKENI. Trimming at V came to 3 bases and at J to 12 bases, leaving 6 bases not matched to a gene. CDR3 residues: CASSPGQGSTFF. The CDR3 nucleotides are TGTGCCAGCTCACCCGGACAGGGTTCGACTTTCTTT.

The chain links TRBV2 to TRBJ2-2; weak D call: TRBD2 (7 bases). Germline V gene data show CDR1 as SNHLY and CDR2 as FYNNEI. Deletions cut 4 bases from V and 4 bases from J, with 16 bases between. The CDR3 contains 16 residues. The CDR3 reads CASSVQGGGSTGELFF. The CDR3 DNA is TGTGCCAGCAGTGTTCAAGGGGGAGGGAGCACCGGGGAGCTGTTTTTT.

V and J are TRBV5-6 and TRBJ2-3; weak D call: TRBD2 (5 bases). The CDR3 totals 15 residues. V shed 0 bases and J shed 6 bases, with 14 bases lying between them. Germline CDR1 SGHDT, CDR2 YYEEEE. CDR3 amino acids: CASSLDPGNGDTQYF. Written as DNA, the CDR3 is TGTGCCAGCAGCTTGGACCCGGGAAACGGGGATACGCAGTATTTT.

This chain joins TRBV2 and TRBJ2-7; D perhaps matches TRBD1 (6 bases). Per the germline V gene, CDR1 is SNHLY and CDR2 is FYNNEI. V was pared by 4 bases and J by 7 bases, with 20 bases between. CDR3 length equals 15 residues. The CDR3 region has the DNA TGTGCCAGCAGTGGCCGGCAGGGGAAGTTTTTTGAGCAGTACTTC. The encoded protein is CASSGRQGKFFEQYF.

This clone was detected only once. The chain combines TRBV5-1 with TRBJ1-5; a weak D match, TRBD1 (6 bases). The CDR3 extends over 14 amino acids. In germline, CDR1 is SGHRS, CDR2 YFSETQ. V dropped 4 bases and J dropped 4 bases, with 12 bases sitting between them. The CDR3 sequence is CASSPGTLNQPQHF. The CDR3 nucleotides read TGCGCCAGCAGCCCGGGGACACTTAATCAGCCCCAGCATTTT.